These 12 T cell receptor beta chains were sequenced from one sample in a study of radiation and T cells in renal cell carcinoma. Sequenced by immunoSEQ multiplex PCR; TCRdb stores in-frame clones only, minus some. Of approximately 140,000 clones listed, 75% to 90% were seen once; the top ten hold approximately 20%. Time point of the sample: baseline pretreatment blood. Stated treatment: 15 Gy SBRT to primary tumor, nephrectomy 4 weeks later. The sequencing here drew on blood, taken from a patient whose treatment included radiotherapy and nephrectomy. All receptors come from a woman between 50 and 59 years old with renal cell carcinoma.

The rearrangement uses TRBV28 and TRBJ1-1; tentative D call: TRBD1 (5 bases). Germline loops: CDR1 MDHEN, CDR2 SYDVKM. Trimming took 8 bases from V and 0 from J, leaving 13 bases between them. The length of the CDR3 is 14 residues. The CDR3, as DNA: TGTGCCAGCGGGGCGGACGGCATGAACACTGAAGCTTTCTTT. It yields the protein CASGADGMNTEAFF.

The chain joins TRBV30 to TRBJ2-1; D gene uncertain. This CDR3 has 13 residues. V lost 4 bases and J lost 4, with 11 bases in between. In germline, CDR1 is GTSNPN, CDR2 SVGIG (reference sequence). In DNA form, the CDR3 reads TGTGCCTGGAAAAAGAACAGTTACAATGAGCAGTTCTTC. The encoded protein is CAWKKNSYNEQFF.

The chain uses TRBV7-2 and TRBJ2-2, with D maybe TRBD1 (6 bases). Germline V gives CDR1 SGHTA, CDR2 FQGNSA. This CDR3 has 12 residues. Trimming took off 6 bases at V and 9 bases at J, with 11 bases between the two ends. CDR3 sequence (DNA): TGTGCCAGCAGTCGCCGGGACAGGGAGCTGTTTTTT. This encodes CASSRRDRELFF.

The genes are TRBV15 and TRBJ1-5, with D unclear. Germline CDR1 and CDR2: LNHNV and YYDKDF (reference sequence). Trimming took 5 bases from V and 5 from J, leaving 4 bases between them. This CDR3 is built from 11 residues. This CDR3 is CATSGYQPQHF. The CDR3 DNA sequence: TGTGCCACCAGCGGTTATCAGCCCCAGCATTTT.

This clone was seen a few times. This chain links TRBV9 with TRBJ1-1; D unclear. The CDR3 is 10 amino acids. The germline V gene encodes CDR1 SGDLS and CDR2 YYNGEE. Trimming shortened V by 4 bases and J by 7 bases, and 5 bases separated the two germline ends. The CDR3 DNA sequence: TGTGCCAGCAGCCCTGATGAAGCTTTCTTT. Translating it yields CASSPDEAFF.

The chain joins TRBV7-2 to TRBJ2-3, with 15 bases matching TRBD2. J was trimmed by 0 bases and V by 5 bases; bases with no gene match: 6. CDR1 is SGHTA, CDR2 FQGNSA, per germline. The CDR3 covers 18 residues. The DNA of the CDR3 is TGTGCCAGCAGCCTGTTTGGGACTAGCGGGAGGAGCACAGATACGCAGTATTTT. Translated: CASSLFGTSGRSTDTQYF. The full variable domain, its missing parts supplied by reference TRBV7-2 and TRBJ2-3, is GAGVSQSPSNKVTEKGKDVELRCDPISGHTALYWYRQSLGQGLEFLIYFQGNSAPDKSGLPSDRFSAERTGGSVSTLTIQRTQQEDSAVYLCASSLFGTSGRSTDTQYFGPGTRLTVL.

V and J are TRBV5-6 and TRBJ2-7, with D unresolved. This CDR3 contains 11 residues. Looked up from germline, CDR1 is SGHDT and CDR2 is YYEEEE. The germline V and J ends were trimmed by 2 bases and 5 bases, with 5 bases remaining between them. In nucleotides, the CDR3 is TGTGCCAGCAGCTTTCGGGACGAGCAGTACTTC. This encodes CASSFRDEQYF.

The CDR3, as DNA: TGTGCCAGCAGTGGGGTCTCTGGGACGGTTCTATCGGACACCTTC. This sequence encodes CASSGVSGTVLSDTF. The chain joins TRBV2 to TRBJ1-2; D is perhaps TRBD1 (5 bases). V was shortened by 4 bases and J by 12 bases, with 24 bases between the two germline ends. The CDR3 covers 15 residues. Per the germline V gene, CDR1 is SNHLY and CDR2 is FYNNEI.

The chain carries TRBV6-6 and TRBJ2-7; 10 bases are shared with TRBD1. V shed 8 bases, J shed 6 bases, and the junction held 1 base outside the gene matches. The CDR3 sequence is 11 residues long. Looked up from germline, CDR1 is MNHNY and CDR2 is SVGAGI (reference sequence). DNA of the CDR3: TGTGCCAGCGGGACAGGGGTCGAGCAGTACTTC. This encodes CASGTGVEQYF.

J is TRBJ1-2 and V is TRBV5-5; no firm D call. The germline V gene encodes CDR1 SGHKS and CDR2 YYEKEE (reference sequence). The V end was cut by 1 base, the J end by 0 bases, with 10 bases between. CDR3 size: 15 residues. CDR3 nucleotides: TGTGCCAGCAGCTTGCAGCGCAGACCTAACTATGGCTACACCTTC. Protein: CASSLQRRPNYGYTF.

As DNA, the CDR3 is TGTGCCAGCAGTTCCGGACAGGATGTCTATGGCTACACCTTC. Translation gives CASSSGQDVYGYTF. V is TRBV28 and J is TRBJ1-2; 7 positions agree with TRBD1. The CDR3 is made up of 14 amino acids. Germline trimming cut 4 bases from V and 4 bases from J; bases unmatched to any gene: 6. Per germline, CDR1 MDHEN and CDR2 SYDVKM.

The CDR3 here is CASSAPMVDTQYF. In DNA form, the CDR3 reads TGTGCCAGCAGCGCACCGATGGTAGATACGCAGTATTTT. The chain carries TRBV5-4 and TRBJ2-3; D call uncertain. The CDR3 runs to 13 residues. Between the trimmed V and J ends, which lost 4 bases and 5 bases, there was a span of 11 bases. CDR1 SGHNT and CDR2 YYREEE come from the germline V gene (reference sequence).